The following is a T cell receptor beta chain sequence with its context. The use of a sample-barcoded 5' primer and a J-beta primer mix characterized a second PCR of about 7 to 12 cycles. Each CDR3 protein gets one entry after TCRdb re-called the 5' RACE reads with MiXCR. The sample has approximately 800,000 distinct CDR3 sequences, around 25% seen once; the top ten hold under 4%. The data originate from a study of blood T cells in healthy people across ages. The CDR3 length is 12 residues. Germline CDR1 and CDR2: MNHEY and SVGEGT. Deletions cut 6 bases from V and 4 bases from J, with 9 bases between. Separately, the same data were catalogued under a study of T cells of mothers and their children.

This TCR was recovered from a boy between 10 and 17 years old in good health. The chain employs TRBV6-2 or TRBV6-3 and TRBJ2-5; TRBD1 is a possible D gene (6 bases). The sequenced sample was blood. In DNA form, the CDR3 reads TGTGCCAGCAGCAACAGGGTAGAGACCCAGTACTTC. Protein product: CASSNRVETQYF.